This T cell receptor beta chain derives from a study of OX40 agonist ivuxolimab in advanced cancers. Study-level results: Also showing low normalized T-cell clonal expansion were some of the nonresponders.

As concerns this clone: The antigen is not known.

The V gene lost 9 bases and the J gene lost 2 bases, with 10 bases spanning the gap. CDR1 SNHLY and CDR2 FYNNEI come from the germline V gene. This CDR3 is built from 12 residues. Sequencing was performed with immunoSEQ multiplex PCR; in TCRdb, only in-frame clones are kept and a portion is missing. The sample consists of 65,000 to 100,000 clones, about 86% of them appearing once. This chain links TRBV2 with TRBJ1-1; the D is unclear. This sequence originates from an adult with an advanced solid tumor such as melanoma, head and neck, liver or kidney cancer. Here the sequenced sample was CD4+ or CD8+ T cells sorted from blood, taken in a trial of the OX40 agonist ivuxolimab. DNA for the CDR3: TGTGCCAGTAGTTACAGCAACACTGAAGCTTTCTTT. Its protein is CASSYSNTEAFF.